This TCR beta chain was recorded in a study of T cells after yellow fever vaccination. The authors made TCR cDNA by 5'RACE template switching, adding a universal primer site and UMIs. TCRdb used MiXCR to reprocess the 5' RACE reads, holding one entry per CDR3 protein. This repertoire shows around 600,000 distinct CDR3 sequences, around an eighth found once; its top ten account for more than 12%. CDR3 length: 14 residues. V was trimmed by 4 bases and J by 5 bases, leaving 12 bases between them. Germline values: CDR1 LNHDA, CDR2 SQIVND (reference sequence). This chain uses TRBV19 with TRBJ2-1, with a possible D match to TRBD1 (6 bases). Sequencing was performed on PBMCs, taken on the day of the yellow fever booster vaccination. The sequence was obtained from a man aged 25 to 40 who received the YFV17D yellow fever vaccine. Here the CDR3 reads CASSNPDRNNEQFF. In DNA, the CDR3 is TGTGCCAGTAGTAATCCGGACAGAAACAATGAGCAGTTCTTC.